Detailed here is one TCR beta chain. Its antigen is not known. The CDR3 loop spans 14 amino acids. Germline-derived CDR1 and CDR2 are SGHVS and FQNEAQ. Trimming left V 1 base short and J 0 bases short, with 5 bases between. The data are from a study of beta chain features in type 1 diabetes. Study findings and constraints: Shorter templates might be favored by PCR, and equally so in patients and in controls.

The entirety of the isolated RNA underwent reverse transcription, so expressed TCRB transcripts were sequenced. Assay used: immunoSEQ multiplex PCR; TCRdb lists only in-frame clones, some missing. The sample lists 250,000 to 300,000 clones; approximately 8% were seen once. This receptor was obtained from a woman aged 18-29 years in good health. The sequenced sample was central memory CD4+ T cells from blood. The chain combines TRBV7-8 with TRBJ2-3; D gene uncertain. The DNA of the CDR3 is TGTGCCAGCAGCTTAGGTTCGAGCACAGATACGCAGTATTTT. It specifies CASSLGSSTDTQYF. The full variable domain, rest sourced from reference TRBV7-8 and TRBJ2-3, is GAGVSQSPRYKVAKRGQDVALRCDPISGHVSLFWYQQALGQGPEFLTYFQNEAQLDKSGLPSDRFFAERPEGSVSTLKIQRTQQEDSAVYLCASSLGSSTDTQYFGPGTRLTVL.